One and the same sample provided the 25 T cell receptor beta chains below, sequenced in a study of Ad26.COV2.S vaccination and SARS-CoV-2 variants. Libraries were prepared by immunoSEQ multiplex PCR; TCRdb keeps only in-frame clonotypes and omits some of them. The sample yields about 350,000 clones, approximately 90% seen once. Treatment noted: about 20 received Ad26.COV2.S at low or high dose, single or two shots; about 5 received placebo; per-sample allocation not given. Day 63 following the first vaccine or placebo injection was when the samples were taken. Material: peripheral blood, obtained in a trial of Ad26.COV2.S vaccine versus placebo. The origin of the receptors is a person between 18 and 65 years old who received the Ad26.COV2.S COVID-19 vaccine or a placebo.

The chain recombines TRBV5-4 with TRBJ2-7; possibly TRBD1 or TRBD2 for D (5 bases each). Trimming stripped 3 bases from V and 1 base from J, with 26 bases between. Germline V gene data show CDR1 as SGHNT and CDR2 as YYREEE (reference sequence). The CDR3 has 19 amino acids. CDR3 sequence (DNA): TGTGCCAGCAGCTCTCCCCAGGGTGCTACCCGTCGGGGATCCTACGAGCAGTACTTC. Its translation is CASSSPQGATRRGSYEQYF.

CDR3 DNA: TGTGCCAGCAATATGAGGAACCAAGAGACCCAGTACTTC. It yields the protein CASNMRNQETQYF. The chain recombines TRBV3-1 (or the pseudogene TRBV3-2) with TRBJ2-5; D remains unclear. The CDR3 is made up of 13 amino acids. V was cut by 7 bases and J by 0 bases, with 9 bases left in between. Germline loops: CDR1 LGHDT, CDR2 YNNKEL (reference sequence).

V gene TRBV11-2 combines with J gene TRBJ1-3; a possible D gene is TRBD1 (5 bases). Germline V gives CDR1 SGHAT, CDR2 FQNNGV. This CDR3 comprises 15 residues. V dropped 6 bases and J dropped 3 bases, with 15 bases sitting between them. The CDR3 is CASSRTGGVGNTIYF. CDR3 bases: TGTGCCAGCAGTCGAACGGGGGGAGTTGGAAACACCATATATTTT.

V is TRBV11-2 and J is TRBJ2-5; D uncertain. The CDR3 extends over 15 amino acids. V dropped 0 bases and J dropped 2 bases, with 10 bases sitting between them. Per the germline V gene, CDR1 is SGHAT and CDR2 is FQNNGV. CDR3 residues: CASSLDQGSQETQYF. In DNA form, the CDR3 reads TGTGCCAGCAGCTTAGATCAAGGGTCACAAGAGACCCAGTACTTC.

A single count supports this clone. This chain uses TRBV27 with TRBJ1-5, with a tentative D call TRBD1 (6 bases). The V end was cut by 5 bases, the J end by 3 bases, with 14 bases between. Germline assignment: CDR1 MNHEY and CDR2 SMNVEV (reference sequence). The CDR3 totals 15 residues. CDR3 sequence (DNA): TGTGCCAGCAGTCCCCGAACGGGGGCCAATCAGCCCCAGCATTTT. Its translation: CASSPRTGANQPQHF.

This clone was found once. The chain couples TRBV13 to TRBJ1-2, with a weak D call TRBD1 (6 bases). This CDR3 contains 12 residues. The germline V gene encodes CDR1 PRHDT and CDR2 FYEKMQ (reference sequence). Deletions cut 8 bases from V and 6 bases from J, with 13 bases between. The CDR3, as DNA: TGTGCCAGCCTCCGAGGGGGGGATGGCTACACCTTC. Translating gives CASLRGGDGYTF. Supplemented by reference TRBV13 and TRBJ1-2, the full variable domain reads AAGVIQSPRHLIKEKRETATLKCYPIPRHDTVYWYQQGPGQDPQFLISFYEKMQSDKGSIPDRFSAQQFSDYHSELNMSSLELGDSALYFCASLRGGDGYTFGSGTRLTVV.

Regarding this clone: This same CDR3 is encoded by further DNA sequences in the sample. V is TRBV11-1 and J is TRBJ2-7; TRBD2 might be the D (6 bases). V lost 5 bases to trimming and J lost 2 bases, with 10 bases between them. Germline-derived CDR1 and CDR2 are SGHAT and FQDESV (reference sequence). The CDR3 loop spans 13 amino acids. The CDR3 DNA reads as TGTGCCAGCAGCAAGGGACTTACCTACGAGCAGTACTTC. It yields the protein CASSKGLTYEQYF.

The rearrangement links TRBV6-5 to TRBJ1-6; no clear D gene. Trimming removed 6 bases at V and 5 bases at J, with 14 bases between. Germline assignment: CDR1 MNHEY and CDR2 SVGAGI. The CDR3 runs 15 residues. In nucleotides, the CDR3 is TGTGCCAGCAGGGGAGGAAAAGCAAATAATTCACCCCTCCACTTT. Protein: CASRGGKANNSPLHF.

The V call is TRBV5-4, the J call TRBJ2-5; D is possibly TRBD1 or TRBD2 (5 bases each). The length of the CDR3 is 15 residues. CDR1 and CDR2 from the germline V gene are SGHNT and YYREEE (reference sequence). Deletions cut 4 bases from V and 5 bases from J, with 18 bases between. CDR3 coding DNA: TGTGCCAGCAGCCTTACAGGAGGTGGGGTGGAGACCCAGTACTTC. It translates to CASSLTGGGVETQYF.

This sequence joins TRBV7-3 and TRBJ2-5; D is uncertain. The V gene's germline CDR1 is SGHTA and CDR2 FQGTGA. V lost 7 bases, J lost 5 bases, and 14 bases lay in between. The CDR3 has 13 amino acids. The CDR3 protein is CASTQGMGETQYF. For the CDR3, the DNA is TGTGCCAGCACCCAAGGGATGGGGGAGACCCAGTACTTC.

The gene calls are TRBV12-3 or TRBV12-4 and TRBJ1-1; D gene ambiguous. V lost 1 base to trimming and J lost 10 bases, with 7 bases between them. This CDR3 contains 11 residues. The DNA of the CDR3 is TGTGCCAGCAGTTTAGGGGGAAGAGCTTTCTTT. It yields the protein CASSLGGRAFF.

This clone was seen only once. The chain couples TRBV9 to TRBJ2-7; D is perhaps TRBD2 (5 bases). The CDR3 has 14 residues. Germline-derived CDR1 and CDR2 are SGDLS and YYNGEE. V gave up 0 bases and J gave up 9 bases, with 16 bases separating them. The DNA for the CDR3 is TGTGCCAGCAGCGTAGGACTCGCCCACCGGGGGCAGTACTTC. This encodes CASSVGLAHRGQYF. The full variable domain, its missing parts supplied by reference TRBV9 and TRBJ2-7, is DSGVTQTPKHLITATGQRVTLRCSPRSGDLSVYWYQQSLDQGLQFLIQYYNGEERAKGNILERFSAQQFPDLHSELNLSSLELGDSALYFCASSVGLAHRGQYFGPGTRLTVT.

The rearrangement joins TRBV7-2 to TRBJ1-2, with 9 bases fitting TRBD1. The CDR3 has 13 amino acids. The V and J ends lost 5 bases and 5 bases, in that order; junction bases with no gene match: 3. Germline assignment: CDR1 SGHTA and CDR2 FQGNSA. The DNA of the CDR3 is TGTGCCAGCAGCCAGGGACAGGGTTATGGCTACACCTTC. Its translation is CASSQGQGYGYTF.

The V gene is TRBV30, the J gene TRBJ1-1; D may be TRBD1 (6 bases). This CDR3 has 13 residues. CDR1 and CDR2 from the germline V gene are GTSNPN and SVGIG (reference sequence). V was cut by 5 bases and J by 4 bases, with 14 bases left in between. Written as DNA, the CDR3 is TGTGCCTGGGCCAGGGGAATTGGCACTGAAGCTTTCTTT. It is translated as CAWARGIGTEAFF.

CDR3 amino acids: CASSLDRGRTEAFF. The CDR3 coding sequence is TGTGCCAGCAGCCTGGACAGGGGGAGGACTGAAGCTTTCTTT. The V gene is TRBV7-8, the J gene TRBJ1-1, with 10 bases matching TRBD1. Germline CDR1 and CDR2: SGHVS and FQNEAQ. Trimming removed 5 bases from V and 5 bases from J; junction bases left unmatched: 5. CDR3 length equals 14 residues. Full variable domain (outside the CDR3, taken from reference TRBV7-8 and TRBJ1-1): GAGVSQSPRYKVAKRGQDVALRCDPISGHVSLFWYQQALGQGPEFLTYFQNEAQLDKSGLPSDRFFAERPEGSVSTLKIQRTQQEDSAVYLCASSLDRGRTEAFFGQGTRLTVV.

The chain has TRBV28 and TRBJ2-3; D might be TRBD2 (7 bases). This CDR3 has 16 residues. V shed 11 bases and J shed 7 bases, with 28 bases lying between them. Germline loops: CDR1 MDHEN, CDR2 SYDVKM. The CDR3 bases are TGTGCCCGCTGTTGGGGGGCGGGCGGGAGTTCCCATACGCAGTATTTT. It yields the protein CARCWGAGGSSHTQYF.

The gene calls are TRBV5-4 and TRBJ2-7, with 11 bases lining up with TRBD1. V lost 5 bases, J lost 4 bases, and 5 bases stayed unmatched. The length of the CDR3 is 14 residues. CDR1 and CDR2 (germline): SGHNT, YYREEE (reference sequence). The CDR3 coding sequence is TGTGCCAGCAGGCCTGGACAGGGGGCGTACGAGCAGTACTTC. Its protein is CASRPGQGAYEQYF.

The rearrangement links TRBV28 to TRBJ1-6; D unresolved. In germline, CDR1 is MDHEN, CDR2 SYDVKM. The V and J ends lost 2 bases and 7 bases respectively, with 6 bases between them. The CDR3 totals 13 residues. In DNA form, the CDR3 reads TGTGCCAGCAGTTTACACGGGAATTCACCCCTCCACTTT. It encodes CASSLHGNSPLHF.

This clone was seen just once. This chain connects TRBV4-3 to TRBJ2-3; D gene ambiguous. Germline V gene lookup returns CDR1 LGHNA and CDR2 YSLEER. The CDR3 sequence is 15 residues long. The ends were cut back, 0 bases at V and 4 bases at J, with 11 bases in the middle. DNA for the CDR3: TGCGCCAGCAGCCAAGATCGCGGATCCTCAGATACGCAGTATTTT. Its translation is CASSQDRGSSDTQYF.

This chain uses TRBV4-1 with TRBJ2-7; TRBD1 might be the D (6 bases). CDR3 length: 14 residues. The V end was cut by 2 bases, the J end by 3 bases, with 11 bases between. CDR1 MGHRA and CDR2 YSYEKL come from the germline V gene. The CDR3 loop is CASSQREGGYEQYF. The CDR3 DNA sequence: TGCGCCAGCAGCCAAAGAGAAGGGGGCTACGAGCAGTACTTC.

The chain links TRBV9 to TRBJ1-1; D is ambiguous. The V and J ends lost 4 bases and 1 base respectively, with 8 bases between them. The length of the CDR3 is 13 residues. Per the germline V gene, CDR1 is SGDLS and CDR2 is YYNGEE. Here the CDR3 reads CASSKGGNTEAFF. The CDR3 nucleotides read TGTGCCAGCAGCAAAGGAGGGAACACTGAAGCTTTCTTT.

The V gene is TRBV18, the J gene TRBJ1-2, with 7 positions matching TRBD1. The V and J ends lost 6 bases and 5 bases, in that order; junction bases with no gene match: 15. CDR3 length: 16 amino acids. The germline gives CDR1 KGHSH, CDR2 LQKENI. The CDR3 nucleotides read TGTGCCAGCTCCCTTGGACAGGACCCTGGGAAATATGGCTACACCTTC. This codes for CASSLGQDPGKYGYTF.

This chain links TRBV10-3 with TRBJ1-3, with TRBD1 identical over 11 bases. The V and J ends lost 8 bases and 3 bases, in that order; junction bases with no gene match: 15. This CDR3 spans 18 amino acids. CDR1 ENHRY and CDR2 SYGVKD come from the germline V gene. DNA of the CDR3: TGTGCCATCGTCCAGGGGGACAGGGGGGTCTCCAATGGAAACACCATATATTTT. Its protein product is CAIVQGDRGVSNGNTIYF.

The chain combines TRBV7-2 with TRBJ1-1; no definite D call. Germline V lookup: CDR1 SGHTA, CDR2 FQGNSA. The CDR3 loop spans 15 amino acids. Trimming took 6 bases from V and 4 from J, leaving 18 bases between them. The CDR3 spells CASSSGRVRFTEAFF. The CDR3 DNA sequence: TGTGCCAGCAGTTCCGGACGGGTCCGGTTCACTGAAGCTTTCTTT. Supplemented by reference TRBV7-2 and TRBJ1-1, the full variable domain reads GAGVSQSPSNKVTEKGKDVELRCDPISGHTALYWYRQSLGQGLEFLIYFQGNSAPDKSGLPSDRFSAERTGGSVSTLTIQRTQQEDSAVYLCASSSGRVRFTEAFFGQGTRLTVV.

The chain couples TRBV5-8 to TRBJ2-5; TRBD1 might be the D (5 bases). Germline CDR1 is SGHTS and CDR2 is YDEGEE. V lost 5 bases and J 2 bases, leaving 16 bases between the germline ends. The length of the CDR3 is 15 residues. The CDR3 nucleotides read TGTGCCAGCAGATCACTACAGGCTACACAAGAGACCCAGTACTTC. It is translated as CASRSLQATQETQYF.